The present TCR beta chain was sequenced within a study of cytomegalovirus exposure and HLA in healthy donors. Study results and caveats: Among the CMV-associated chains, a few were confirmed in vitro as specific for CMV antigens.

On this clone itself: As yet, its antigen is unknown.

Profiled with immunoSEQ multiplex PCR; TCRdb holds only in-frame clones, not every one. The table has approximately 200,000 clones, more than 75% seen once; the top ten hold roughly 6.5%. Germline V gene sequence: CDR1 SGHTS, CDR2 YDEGEE. Trimming cost V 6 bases and J 5 bases, with 17 bases left between them. The CDR3 has 14 amino acids. Sequencing was performed on PBMCs. This TCR derives from a man between 18 and 35 years old in good health and CMV-seropositive. The rearrangement links TRBV5-8 to TRBJ1-2, with TRBD1 as a possible D gene (5 bases). CDR3 amino acids: CASTSGGRRYGYTF. The CDR3 DNA sequence: TGTGCCAGCACCTCCGGGGGGAGAAGGTATGGCTACACCTTC.